The rows below give T cell receptor beta chains drawn from one sample of a study of regulatory T cells in long-lasting Graves disease. One entry per CDR3 protein, called by TCRdb with MiXCR from the multiplex PCR reads. This table holds about 620,000 distinct CDR3 sequences, 16% found once. These same data were also listed under a study on T cells in Graves' hyperthyroidism and ophthalmopathy.

Source: peripheral blood mononuclear cells (PBMCs), taken at new diagnosis, from a patient treated with antithyroid drugs. The receptors were sampled from a woman between 25 and 40 years old with Graves disease. The CDR3 runs from the conserved cysteine through the conserved F or W. A D gene is named only where the DNA matches it firmly. Clone size, where shown, is once, few, many, or a class for clones that have expanded.

j_call,d_call,clone_size,v_call,cdr3_nt,cdr3_aa
TRBJ2-2,NA,NA,TRBV20-1,TGCAGTGCTAGATCGGCCGAAACCGGGGAGCTGTTTTTT,CSARSAETGELFF
TRBJ1-1,NA,NA,TRBV2,TGTGCCAGCGGTGGACGGAATGAAGCTTTCTTT,CASGGRNEAFF
TRBJ2-3,TRBD1,NA,TRBV6-1,TGTGCCACCTTGACAGGGATACAGTCAGATACGCAGTATTTT,CATLTGIQSDTQYF
TRBJ2-5,NA,many,TRBV3-1,TGTGCCAGCAGCCAAGACACGGTTCGGAACTGGGAGACCCAGTACTTC,CASSQDTVRNWETQYF
TRBJ1-6,NA,NA,TRBV9,TGTGCCAGCAGCGTAGGGGGGGCCAATTCACCCCTCCACTTT,CASSVGGANSPLHF
TRBJ1-2,TRBD1,many,TRBV20-1,TGCAGTGCTCCGACAGGGGGAAAGGGCTACACCTTC,CSAPTGGKGYTF
TRBJ1-6,NA,many,TRBV12-3/TRBV12-4,TGTGCCAGCAGCTTATCCTATAATTCACCCCTCCACTTT,CASSLSYNSPLHF
TRBJ1-2,NA,many,TRBV20-1,TGCAGTGCTAGTTACGATTACGGCTACACCTTC,CSASYDYGYTF
TRBJ1-6,NA,NA,TRBV6-5,TGTGCCAGCAGTTATTCGTGGGCGGCAGGGTCACCCCTCCACTTT,CASSYSWAAGSPLHF
TRBJ1-2,TRBD1,NA,TRBV18,TGTGCCAGCTCACCGAGGGACAGGGCTTATGGCTACACCTTC,CASSPRDRAYGYTF
TRBJ2-1,NA,NA,TRBV7-2,TGTGCCAGCAGCTTAGTGCCGGGAGCCCTCAATGAGCAGTTCTTC,CASSLVPGALNEQFF